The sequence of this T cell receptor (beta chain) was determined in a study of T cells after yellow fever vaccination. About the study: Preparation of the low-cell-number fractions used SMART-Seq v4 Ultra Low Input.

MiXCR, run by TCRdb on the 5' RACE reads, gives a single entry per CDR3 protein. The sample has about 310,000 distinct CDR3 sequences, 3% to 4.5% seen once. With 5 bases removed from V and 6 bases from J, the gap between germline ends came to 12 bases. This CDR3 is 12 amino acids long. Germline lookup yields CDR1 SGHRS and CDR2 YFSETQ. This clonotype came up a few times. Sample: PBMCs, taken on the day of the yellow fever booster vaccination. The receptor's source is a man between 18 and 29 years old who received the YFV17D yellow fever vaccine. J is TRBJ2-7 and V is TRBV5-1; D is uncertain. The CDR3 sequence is CASRSPSGEQYF. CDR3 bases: TGCGCCAGCAGATCTCCGTCGGGCGAGCAGTACTTC.